The source of this T cell receptor (beta chain) is a study of T cell changes during pregnancy in multiple sclerosis. The CDR3 length is 14 residues. V was cut by 3 bases and J by 0 bases, with 6 bases left in between. Germline CDR1 LNHNV, CDR2 YYDKDF (reference sequence). Sequencing used immunoSEQ multiplex PCR; TCRdb keeps in-frame clones, though not all of them. The repertoire consists of 50,000 or so clones, with 80% to 95% occurring once and the leading ten covering roughly 2.3%. Here the sequenced sample was peripheral blood, taken in the third trimester of pregnancy. This chain connects TRBV15 to TRBJ2-1; D remains unclear. This sequence was found in a female donor with multiple sclerosis, enrolled in a pregnancy study. The CDR3 region is CATSRGSSYNEQFF. The CDR3 nucleotides are TGTGCCACCAGCAGGGGCAGCTCCTACAATGAGCAGTTCTTC.